Listed below are T cell receptor beta chains from one sample, sequenced in a study of identical twins. TCRdb reprocessed the 5' RACE reads via MiXCR and lists one record per CDR3 protein. The data hold 420,000 or so distinct CDR3 sequences, with around 18% observed a single time. Sequencing used naive T cells sorted from blood. These TCRs come from a man aged 50 or older in good health. Both conserved end residues are part of each CDR3. A D gene is named only where the DNA matches it firmly. Size is omitted from some rows. Given values are once, few, many or a class for expanded clones.

>once|-|13|TRBV29-1|TRBJ1-6
CSVGQSYNSPLHF
TGCAGCGTGGGACAATCATATAATTCACCCCTCCACTTT
>few|-|15|TRBV6-2/TRBV6-3|TRBJ1-1
CASSYWDTLDTEAFF
TGTGCCAGCAGTTACTGGGACACCTTGGACACTGAAGCTTTCTTT
>many|TRBD2|16|TRBV3-1|TRBJ2-5
CASSGTSGGAGETQYF
TGTGCCAGCAGCGGGACTAGCGGGGGGGCCGGAGAGACCCAGTACTTC
>-|-|14|TRBV19|TRBJ2-2
CASNGRMNTGELFF
TGTGCCAGTAATGGACGGATGAACACCGGGGAGCTGTTTTTT
>few|-|15|TRBV25-1|TRBJ1-4
CASSESDGADEKLFF
TGTGCCAGCAGTGAATCGGATGGGGCAGATGAAAAACTGTTTTTT
>once|-|15|TRBV27|TRBJ2-1
CATQPQGQPYNEQFF
TGTGCCACCCAACCCCAAGGACAACCCTACAATGAGCAGTTCTTC
>few|-|15|TRBV20-1|TRBJ2-3
CSANGGNDFTDTQYF
TGCAGTGCTAATGGCGGAAACGACTTCACAGATACGCAGTATTTT
>few|-|13|TRBV5-1|TRBJ1-3
CASSDYSGNTIYF
TGCGCCAGCAGTGATTACTCTGGAAACACCATATATTTT
>few|TRBD2|17|TRBV4-1|TRBJ2-2
CASSQDFTAGGSGELFF
TGCGCCAGCAGCCAAGATTTTACAGCGGGGGGATCCGGGGAGCTGTTTTTT
>-|-|13|TRBV7-6|TRBJ2-1
CASSPPGVLGQFF
TGTGCCAGCTCCCCTCCGGGCGTTTTAGGGCAGTTCTTC
>-|TRBD1|16|TRBV6-2/TRBV6-3|TRBJ2-1
CASSYSVGGGYNEQFF
TGTGCCAGCAGTTACTCCGTAGGGGGCGGCTACAATGAGCAGTTCTTC
>-|-|12|TRBV10-2|TRBJ2-3
CASSESYHTQYF
TGCGCCAGCAGTGAGTCGTATCATACGCAGTATTTT
>-|-|16|TRBV25-1|TRBJ2-2
CASSEFKTANTGELFF
TGTGCCAGCAGTGAATTCAAGACCGCGAACACCGGGGAGCTGTTTTTT
>-|-|14|TRBV28|TRBJ2-5
CASSLGSLQETQHF
TGTGCCAGCAGTTTAGGCAGCCTTCAAGAGACCCAGCACTTC
>many|TRBD2|18|TRBV5-1|TRBJ2-1
CASSLRTSGGDSYNEQFF
TGCGCCAGCAGCCTTCGGACTAGCGGGGGGGATTCCTACAATGAGCAGTTCTTC
>-|TRBD1|17|TRBV24-1|TRBJ2-1
CATSGLDRGSRGNEQFF
TGTGCCACCAGTGGCCTGGACAGGGGTTCAAGAGGCAATGAGCAGTTCTTC
>few|-|13|TRBV6-2/TRBV6-3|TRBJ2-1
CASSTGPLNEQFF
TGTGCCAGCAGTACGGGTCCTCTCAATGAGCAGTTCTTC
>many|-|14|TRBV6-2/TRBV6-3|TRBJ2-7
CASSPGQYEYEQYF
TGTGCCAGCAGTCCAGGACAGTACGAATACGAGCAGTACTTC
>once|TRBD2|15|TRBV20-1|TRBJ2-5
CSAWTRRHPQETQYF
TGCAGTGCTTGGACTAGACGACACCCCCAAGAGACCCAGTACTTC
>many|-|11|TRBV5-1|TRBJ1-4
CASSAGEKLFF
TGCGCCAGCAGCGCCGGCGAAAAACTGTTTTTT
>few|-|14|TRBV12-3/TRBV12-4|TRBJ2-2
CASSFWTDTGELFF
TGTGCCAGCAGTTTTTGGACAGACACCGGGGAGCTGTTTTTT
>-|-|14|TRBV5-5|TRBJ1-1
CASSLARGSTEAFF
TGTGCCAGCAGCTTGGCCCGGGGGAGCACTGAAGCTTTCTTT
>-|-|19|TRBV21-1|TRBJ1-4
CASSKSLRRDRATNEKLFF
TGTGCCAGCAGCAAATCCCTAAGACGCGACCGTGCAACTAATGAAAAACTGTTTTTT
>few|-|17|TRBV28|TRBJ2-1
CASSLHNSGGGRHEQFF
TGTGCCAGCAGTTTGCACAATTCAGGGGGGGGGCGCCATGAGCAGTTCTTC
>-|TRBD1|15|TRBV10-3|TRBJ2-7
CAISAPGQGAYEQYF
TGTGCCATCAGTGCCCCGGGACAGGGGGCCTACGAGCAGTACTTC
>few|TRBD2|15|TRBV7-8|TRBJ2-3
CASSFRLAVTDTQYF
TGTGCCAGCAGCTTTCGACTAGCCGTGACAGATACGCAGTATTTT
>-|-|12|TRBV6-2/TRBV6-3|TRBJ1-2
CASSQSIYGYTF
TGTGCCAGCAGCCAATCGATCTATGGCTACACCTTC
>few|-|16|TRBV6-5|TRBJ2-1
CASSYSHRVSDNEQFF
TGTGCCAGCAGTTACTCCCACAGGGTGTCGGACAATGAGCAGTTCTTC
>few|TRBD1|15|TRBV5-1|TRBJ2-7
CASSFAGQGFYEQYF
TGCGCCAGCAGCTTCGCGGGACAGGGTTTCTACGAGCAGTACTTC
>many|-|12|TRBV28|TRBJ2-2
CATFGTTGELFF
TGTGCCACCTTCGGGACAACCGGGGAGCTGTTTTTT
>few|TRBD1|13|TRBV9|TRBJ1-5
CASSVDRDQPQHF
TGTGCCAGCAGCGTCGACAGGGATCAGCCCCAGCATTTT
>few|TRBD2|13|TRBV20-1|TRBJ2-7
CSAGLAGGYEQYF
TGCAGTGCGGGACTAGCGGGAGGTTACGAGCAGTACTTC
>-|-|13|TRBV30|TRBJ2-1
CAWSRSRYNEQFF
TGTGCCTGGAGCAGGAGTCGGTACAATGAGCAGTTCTTC
>few|TRBD2|17|TRBV20-1|TRBJ2-7
CSARDSSGGSIWDEQYF
TGCAGTGCTAGAGATTCGAGCGGGGGGTCCATTTGGGACGAGCAGTACTTC
>few|-|15|TRBV20-1|TRBJ2-7
CSARVRPTGVYEQYF
TGCAGTGCTAGAGTTCGACCGACGGGGGTTTACGAGCAGTACTTC
>many|-|14|TRBV6-5|TRBJ2-3
CASSYGQSTDTQYF
TGTGCCAGCAGTTACGGGCAGAGCACAGATACGCAGTATTTT
>few|-|14|TRBV10-3|TRBJ2-7
CAIRDRDTQYEQYF
TGTGCCATCAGGGACCGGGACACCCAATACGAGCAGTACTTC
>-|TRBD1|15|TRBV7-2|TRBJ2-5
CASSWGPGQQETQYF
TGTGCCAGCAGCTGGGGCCCGGGACAGCAAGAGACCCAGTACTTC
>few|TRBD1|13|TRBV12-3/TRBV12-4|TRBJ1-2
CASGPTGMSGYTF
TGTGCCAGCGGTCCGACAGGGATGAGTGGCTACACCTTC
>-|-|19|TRBV12-3/TRBV12-4|TRBJ2-2
CASSTLPPGTGLVDGELFF
TGTGCCAGCAGTACCCTACCCCCTGGGACGGGGTTGGTCGACGGGGAGCTGTTTTTT
>few|TRBD2|16|TRBV24-1|TRBJ2-3
CATSGISGGNTDTQYF
TGTGCCACCAGTGGTATCAGCGGGGGGAACACAGATACGCAGTATTTT
>many|TRBD1|15|TRBV12-3/TRBV12-4|TRBJ2-7
CASRAAGTGTYEQYF
TGTGCCAGCAGGGCCGCCGGGACAGGGACCTACGAGCAGTACTTC
>-|-|14|TRBV5-6|TRBJ2-2
CASSLFEQNGELFF
TGTGCCAGCAGCTTGTTCGAGCAGAATGGGGAGCTGTTTTTT
>-|-|12|TRBV7-6|TRBJ2-7
CASSSRDYEQYF
TGTGCCAGCAGCTCCAGGGACTACGAGCAGTACTTC
>-|TRBD1|14|TRBV7-2|TRBJ1-2
CASRGTGGMRGYTF
TGTGCCAGCAGGGGGACAGGGGGTATGCGGGGCTACACCTTC
>-|-|12|TRBV5-1|TRBJ1-2
CASSLRGSGYTF
TGCGCCAGCAGCTTGCGGGGAAGTGGCTACACCTTC
>many|TRBD2|14|TRBV11-2|TRBJ2-3
CASSAGVRSDTQYF
TGTGCCAGCAGCGCGGGAGTAAGGTCAGATACGCAGTATTTT
>-|-|19|TRBV15|TRBJ2-5
CATSSRDDPDLHWGETQYF
TGTGCCACCAGCTCGAGGGACGATCCCGACTTACACTGGGGAGAGACCCAGTACTTC
>-|-|15|TRBV4-3|TRBJ2-5
CASSQDGQGFGDQYF
TGCGCCAGCAGCCAAGATGGCCAGGGGTTTGGTGACCAGTACTTC
>-|TRBD2|15|TRBV5-4|TRBJ2-1
CASRPGTSGNNEQFF
TGTGCCAGCAGGCCCGGGACTAGCGGTAACAATGAGCAGTTCTTC
>few|-|17|TRBV9|TRBJ2-1
CASSTPLTRGMGNEQFF
TGTGCCAGCAGCACGCCTCTCACGCGGGGCATGGGGAATGAGCAGTTCTTC
>few|TRBD2|16|TRBV27|TRBJ2-3
CASSLSPSGSSDTQYF
TGTGCCAGCAGTTTATCACCTAGCGGGAGTTCAGATACGCAGTATTTT